These 14 T cell receptor beta chains came from one sample sequenced in a study of T cell repertoires in cytomegalovirus infection. Each CDR3 protein gets one entry after TCRdb re-called the reads with MiXCR. The profile shows roughly 570,000 distinct CDR3 sequences, almost 40% of them singletons. Their antigens are not known. The specimen comprised cultured PBMCs, sampled from culture after CMV antigen stimulation. The receptors here all came from a human donor in good health (CMV status not recorded). Some clones in this sample may be carry-over from other donors' samples.

This clonotype has a handful of counts. This chain uses TRBV7-4 with TRBJ2-2, with 7 nucleotides matching TRBD1. There are 15 residues in the CDR3. Germline trimming cut 6 bases from V and 1 base from J; bases unmatched to any gene: 5. The V gene's germline CDR1 is SGHVT and CDR2 SQSDAQ. CDR3 in DNA: TGTGCCAGCAGACCCCGGGACAGGAACACCGGGGAGCTGTTTTTT. Its protein is CASRPRDRNTGELFF.

Of note for this clonotype: At one end, the junction sequence differs from germline, possibly due to a read error. The rearrangement uses TRBV20-1 and TRBJ2-7; possible D gene TRBD2, 6 bases. The CDR3 spans 12 residues. Germline V gene data show CDR1 as DFQATT and CDR2 as SNEGSKA (reference sequence). The chain's CDR3 is CSAPTSSDEQYF. The CDR3 DNA follows: TGCAGTGCACCAACTAGCTCCGACGAGCAGTACTTC.

DNA of the CDR3: TGTGCCACCTTAGGTAGCGGCACCGGGGAGCTGTTTTTT. This gives the protein CATLGSGTGELFF. The chain has TRBV11-3 and TRBJ2-2; possibly TRBD2 for D (6 bases). The CDR3 consists of 13 residues. V was pared by 10 bases and J by 4 bases, with 13 bases between. Germline CDR1 SGHNT, CDR2 YENEEA.

In its sample, this clonotype was seen a few times. The chain combines TRBV7-9 with TRBJ2-1, with 16 bases fitting TRBD2. This CDR3 comprises 16 residues. Germline V gene sequence: CDR1 SEHNR, CDR2 FQNEAQ (reference sequence). V trimming: 3 bases; J trimming: 9 bases; junction bases outside the gene matches: 5. CDR3 sequence reads: CASSFLGLAGGVEQFF. The CDR3 DNA is TGTGCCAGCAGCTTTTTGGGACTAGCGGGAGGGGTTGAGCAGTTCTTC. Based on the CDR3 plus reference TRBV7-9 and TRBJ2-1, the full variable domain is DTGVSQNPRHKITKRGQNVTFRCDPISEHNRLYWYRQTLGQGPEFLTYFQNEAQLEKSRLLSDRFSAERPKGSFSTLEIQRTEQGDSAMYLCASSFLGLAGGVEQFFGPGTRLTVL.

The chain employs TRBV2 and TRBJ2-7, with D tentatively TRBD2 (6 bases). The CDR3 is 12 amino acids. Deletions cut 6 bases from V and 4 bases from J, with 10 bases between. Germline lookup yields CDR1 SNHLY and CDR2 FYNNEI. The CDR3 region is CASRSEGYEQYF. The CDR3 DNA reads as TGTGCCAGCAGGTCGGAGGGTTACGAGCAGTACTTC.

This clonotype was seen many times. The chain has TRBV7-2 and TRBJ2-3; 9 nucleotides match TRBD2. V lost 5 bases, J lost 7 bases, and 10 bases stayed unmatched. This CDR3 is built from 15 residues. Per germline, CDR1 SGHTA and CDR2 FQGNSA. Written as DNA, the CDR3 is TGTGCCAGCAGCCCCGGGACTAGCCGTACTAATACGCAGTATTTT. Translated, it gives CASSPGTSRTNTQYF.

The chain is built from TRBV11-2 and TRBJ1-3; 7 positions agree with TRBD1. The germline gives CDR1 SGHAT, CDR2 FQNNGV. This CDR3 spans 16 amino acids. The V segment lost 5 bases and the J segment 4 bases; nucleotides outside the gene matches: 11. CDR3 nucleotides: TGTGCCAGCAGCCCCAGACAGGGTCGAACAGGAAACACCATATATTTT. This sequence encodes CASSPRQGRTGNTIYF. Based on the CDR3 plus reference TRBV11-2 and TRBJ1-3, the full variable domain is EAGVAQSPRYKIIEKRQSVAFWCNPISGHATLYWYQQILGQGPKLLIQFQNNGVVDDSQLPKDRFSAERLKGVDSTLKIQPAKLEDSAVYLCASSPRQGRTGNTIYFGEGSWLTVV.

This clonotype appeared a few times. The chain uses TRBV7-9 and TRBJ2-5; D gene uncertain. CDR1 SEHNR and CDR2 FQNEAQ come from the germline V gene (reference sequence). The V end was cut by 6 bases, the J end by 1 base, with 15 bases between. The CDR3 totals 15 residues. Here the CDR3 reads CASRPRRASQETQYF. CDR3 sequence (DNA): TGTGCCAGCAGACCACGAAGGGCGTCCCAAGAGACCCAGTACTTC.

The genes are TRBV7-8 and TRBJ2-7, with 7 positions matching TRBD1. Germline V lookup: CDR1 SGHVS, CDR2 FQNEAQ. The CDR3 has 17 amino acids. V was pared by 5 bases and J by 3 bases, with 16 bases of the junction left unmatched. This chain's CDR3 is CASSRGYRGPNLYEQYF. The CDR3 DNA sequence: TGTGCCAGCAGCCGGGGCTACAGGGGCCCAAACCTCTACGAGCAGTACTTC.

The CDR3 sequence is CASSLNRGSRTHGYTF. In nucleotides, the CDR3 is TGTGCCAGCAGCTTAAACCGAGGGTCGAGAACGCATGGCTACACCTTC. The chain carries TRBV7-9 and TRBJ1-2; no clear D. The germline V and J ends were trimmed by 2 bases and 6 bases, with 19 bases remaining between them. The CDR3 length is 16 residues. Germline assignment: CDR1 SEHNR and CDR2 FQNEAQ (reference sequence). The whole variable domain, remainder taken from reference TRBV7-9 and TRBJ1-2, is DTGVSQNPRHKITKRGQNVTFRCDPISEHNRLYWYRQTLGQGPEFLTYFQNEAQLEKSRLLSDRFSAERPKGSFSTLEIQRTEQGDSAMYLCASSLNRGSRTHGYTFGSGTRLTVV.

This clonotype was detected a few times. V is TRBV6-1 and J is TRBJ1-1; TRBD1 is a possible D gene (6 bases). This CDR3 comprises 12 residues. Trimming cost V 6 bases and J 4 bases, with 9 bases left between them. Germline loops: CDR1 MNHNS, CDR2 SASEGT. The CDR3 DNA follows: TGTGCCAGCAGAGACAGGTTCACTGAAGCTTTCTTT. Translation gives CASRDRFTEAFF.

The table lists this clonotype with a few counts. The gene calls are TRBV3-1 and TRBJ2-2; D is possibly TRBD1 or TRBD2 (6 bases each). V lost 4 bases to trimming and J lost 6 bases, with 12 bases between them. The germline gives CDR1 LGHDT, CDR2 YNNKEL (reference sequence). The CDR3 has 14 residues. This chain's CDR3 is CASSPGGGAGELFF. CDR3 nucleotides: TGTGCCAGCAGCCCCGGAGGGGGTGCCGGGGAGCTGTTTTTT.

The chain is built from TRBV11-3 and TRBJ1-1, with 7 bases fitting TRBD1. J was trimmed by 3 bases and V by 5 bases; bases with no gene match: 6. Looked up from germline, CDR1 is SGHNT and CDR2 is YENEEA. CDR3 size: 14 residues. CDR3: CASSKTGLDTEAFF. Here the CDR3 DNA reads TGTGCCAGCAGCAAGACAGGGTTGGACACTGAAGCTTTCTTT.

This chain connects TRBV6-5 to TRBJ1-2, with unresolved D. Deletions cut 2 bases from V and 6 bases from J, with 10 bases between. The germline V gene has CDR1 MNHEY and CDR2 SVGAGI. This CDR3 region has 13 residues. The CDR3 region has the DNA TGTGCCAGCAGTTACGGTACTGTGGATGGCTACACCTTC. Residues: CASSYGTVDGYTF.